The 4 T cell receptor beta chains listed next were all sequenced from one sample in a study of blood T cell repertoires in COVID-19. The protocol was immunoSEQ multiplex PCR, while the TCRdb copy is restricted to in-frame clones and leaves out a portion. The sample carries under 30,000 clones, 85% to 95% recorded once. Sequencing was carried out using peripheral blood. The receptors derive from a human donor with active COVID-19. The donor label of this sample is uncertain.

This chain joins TRBV6-6 and TRBJ2-7, with TRBD2 matching 8 bases. The V gene end was trimmed by 5 bases and the J gene end by 6 bases; junction bases not matched to a gene: 24. Germline-derived CDR1 and CDR2 are MNHNY and SVGAGI (reference sequence). CDR3 length: 19 amino acids. For the CDR3, the DNA is TGTGCCAGCAGTCCAGTCGGCCTAGCGGGCCACGAAGGTTTAGGCGAGCAGTACTTC. Translated: CASSPVGLAGHEGLGEQYF.

This clone was seen just once. This chain connects TRBV6-2 or TRBV6-3 to TRBJ2-5; D might be TRBD2 (5 bases). Germline values: CDR1 MNHEY, CDR2 SVGEGT. This CDR3 is built from 11 residues. The germline V and J ends were trimmed by 4 bases and 5 bases, with 5 bases remaining between them. As DNA, the CDR3 is TGTGCCAGCAGTTCGGGGGAGACCCAGTACTTC. This sequence encodes CASSSGETQYF.

The V gene is TRBV27, the J gene TRBJ1-5, with 7 bases identical to TRBD1. CDR3 length equals 16 residues. Germline CDR1 reads MNHEY; CDR2 reads SMNVEV (reference sequence). V shed 3 bases, J shed 0 bases, and the junction held 5 bases outside the gene matches. CDR3 sequence (DNA): TGTGCCAGCAGTTTCAGGGCAGGGGGTAGCAATCAGCCCCAGCATTTT. It codes for CASSFRAGGSNQPQHF.

DNA of the CDR3: TGTGCCAGCACGAAGCGGGGGGGCCGAGATTGGGAGACCCAGTACTTC. It codes for CASTKRGGRDWETQYF. The chain couples TRBV6-6 to TRBJ2-5; 10 nucleotides line up with TRBD2. The CDR3 sequence is 16 residues long. V shed 7 bases and J 5 bases; nucleotides not matched to a gene: 13. In germline, CDR1 is MNHNY, CDR2 SVGAGI (reference sequence).